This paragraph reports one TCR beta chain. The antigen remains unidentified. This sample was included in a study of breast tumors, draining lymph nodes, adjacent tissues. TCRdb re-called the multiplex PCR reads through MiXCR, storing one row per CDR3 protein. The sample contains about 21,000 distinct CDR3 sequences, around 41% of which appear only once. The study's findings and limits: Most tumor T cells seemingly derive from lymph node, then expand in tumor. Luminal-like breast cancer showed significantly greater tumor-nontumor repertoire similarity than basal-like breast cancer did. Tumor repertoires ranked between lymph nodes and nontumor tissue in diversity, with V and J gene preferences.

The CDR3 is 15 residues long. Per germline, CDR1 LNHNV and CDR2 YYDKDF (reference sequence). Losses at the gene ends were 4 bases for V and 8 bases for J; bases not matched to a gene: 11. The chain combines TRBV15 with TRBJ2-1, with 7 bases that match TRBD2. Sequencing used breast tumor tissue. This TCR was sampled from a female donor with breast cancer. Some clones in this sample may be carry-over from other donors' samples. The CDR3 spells CATSMGLQAGDEQFF. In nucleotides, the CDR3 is TGTGCCACCAGCATGGGACTACAGGCTGGAGATGAGCAGTTCTTC.